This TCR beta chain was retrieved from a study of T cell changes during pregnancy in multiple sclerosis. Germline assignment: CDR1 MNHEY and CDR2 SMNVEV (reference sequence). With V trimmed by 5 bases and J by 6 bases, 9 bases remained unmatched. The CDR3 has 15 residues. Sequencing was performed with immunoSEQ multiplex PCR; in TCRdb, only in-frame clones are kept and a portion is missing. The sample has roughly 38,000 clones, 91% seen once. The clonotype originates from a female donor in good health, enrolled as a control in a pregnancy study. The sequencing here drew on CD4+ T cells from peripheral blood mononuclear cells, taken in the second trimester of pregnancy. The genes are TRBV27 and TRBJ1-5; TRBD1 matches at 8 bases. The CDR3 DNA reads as TGTGCCAGCAGTCCCCTCGGACAGGGAACTCAGCCCCAGCATTTT. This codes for CASSPLGQGTQPQHF.